This T cell receptor beta chain was profiled in a study of T cells in women clearing cervical HPV infection. Study context: No precancer developed; the control's incident HPV16 infection cleared within 12 months. Blood came at first lesion visit for cases, post-clearance for controls.

Study observations and caveats: Unknown T-cell numbers per sample may underlie the richness differences.

Some clones are missing from TCRdb's copy, which holds only in-frame ones; the method was immunoSEQ multiplex PCR. This sample's table has more than 20,000 clones. To note about this clone: Its antigen is not identified. Germline and junction disagree at one end, which may indicate a read error.

HPV was found by MY09/MY11 PCR and dot-blot genotyping. Specimen: blood buffy coat. This receptor was taken from a woman aged 18-70 years with a cervical HPV16 infection that either progressed to CIN3+ or cleared (not recorded which).

CDR3 bases read: TGTGCTAGCAGCTGGGACAGTTACAATGAG. It codes for CASSWDSYNE. The full CDR3 reads CASSWDSYNEQFF. The rearrangement joins TRBV7-7 to TRBJ2-1; 7 bases match TRBD1. Sequencing ends 3 residues short of the CDR3 end; the germline J gene provides the rest. Germline V gene sequence: CDR1 SSHAT, CDR2 FNYEAQ (reference sequence). CDR3 length equals 13 residues.